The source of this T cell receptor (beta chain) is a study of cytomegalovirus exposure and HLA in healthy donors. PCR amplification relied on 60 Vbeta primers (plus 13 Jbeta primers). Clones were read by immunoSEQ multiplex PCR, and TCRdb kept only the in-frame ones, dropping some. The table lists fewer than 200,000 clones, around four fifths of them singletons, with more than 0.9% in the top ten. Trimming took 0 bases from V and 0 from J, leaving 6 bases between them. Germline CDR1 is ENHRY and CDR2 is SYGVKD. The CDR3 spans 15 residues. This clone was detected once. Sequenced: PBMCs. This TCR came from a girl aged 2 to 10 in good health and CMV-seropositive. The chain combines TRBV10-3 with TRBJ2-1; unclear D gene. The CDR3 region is CAISESWSSYNEQFF. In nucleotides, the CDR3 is TGTGCCATCAGTGAGTCATGGAGCTCCTACAATGAGCAGTTCTTC.